These 19 T cell receptor beta chains were sequenced from one sample in a study of cytomegalovirus exposure and HLA in healthy donors. PCR primers comprised 60 Vbeta and 13 Jbeta primers. Only in-frame clones appear in the TCRdb table, and some are missing; sequencing was by immunoSEQ multiplex PCR. The sample shows 100,000 to 150,000 clones, 70% to 85% of them seen only once. The material sequenced was PBMCs. These receptors all stem from a boy aged 2 to 10 in good health and CMV-seronegative.

The chain has TRBV27 and TRBJ1-1, with a possible D match to TRBD1 (5 bases). With 4 bases removed from V and 2 bases from J, the gap between germline ends came to 20 bases. The CDR3 covers 17 residues. Germline V gene sequence: CDR1 MNHEY, CDR2 SMNVEV (reference sequence). CDR3 sequence reads: CASSYKVRGGGNTEAFF. The DNA for the CDR3 is TGTGCCAGCAGTTATAAGGTTCGGGGGGGAGGAAACACTGAAGCTTTCTTT.

The V gene is TRBV6-5, the J gene TRBJ1-5; maybe TRBD1 (5 bases). The V gene lost 0 bases and the J gene lost 3 bases, with 9 bases spanning the gap. Germline V gene lookup returns CDR1 MNHEY and CDR2 SVGAGI. The CDR3 runs to 15 residues. CDR3 protein: CASSYSWGLNQPQHF. CDR3 DNA sequence: TGTGCCAGCAGTTACTCCTGGGGCCTCAATCAGCCCCAGCATTTT.

V is TRBV6-4 and J is TRBJ2-1; 9 bases line up with TRBD1. Germline loops: CDR1 MRHNA, CDR2 SNTAGT. V lost 0 bases and J lost 5; bases outside the gene matches: 2. The CDR3 totals 15 residues. Written as DNA, the CDR3 is TGTGCCAGCAGTGACTCGACAGGGGGGGACAATGAGCAGTTCTTC. The encoded protein is CASSDSTGGDNEQFF.

For this clone: Within the sample, other DNA sequences also encode this same CDR3. This rearrangement joins TRBV6-4 to TRBJ2-2, with D tentatively TRBD1 (6 bases). V lost 3 bases and J lost 4, with 9 bases in between. This CDR3 spans 14 amino acids. The germline V gene encodes CDR1 MRHNA and CDR2 SNTAGT. In DNA, the CDR3 is TGTGCCAGCAGTGAGAGAGGGGGCACCGGGGAGCTGTTTTTT. It yields the protein CASSERGGTGELFF.

This chain connects TRBV7-9 to TRBJ2-2, with a possible D match to TRBD1 (6 bases). V lost 6 bases and J 3 bases, leaving 11 bases between the germline ends. Germline V gene lookup returns CDR1 SEHNR and CDR2 FQNEAQ (reference sequence). CDR3 length: 14 amino acids. The CDR3 region has the DNA TGTGCCAGCAGACCTAACAGGGACACCGGGGAGCTGTTTTTT. This codes for CASRPNRDTGELFF.

With regard to this clone: One end of the junction varies from germline; a read error may be responsible. This chain links TRBV7-6 with TRBJ2-7; D unresolved. The CDR3 spans 13 residues. Germline loops: CDR1 SGHVS, CDR2 FNYEAQ. DNA for the CDR3: TGTGCCGGCAGCTTTTCTCCAGTCTACGAGCAGTACTTC. This sequence encodes CAGSFSPVYEQYF.

This chain uses TRBV5-4 with TRBJ2-7; TRBD1 matches at 9 bases. The V and J ends lost 2 bases and 2 bases, in that order; junction bases with no gene match: 8. Germline CDR1 SGHNT, CDR2 YYREEE (reference sequence). This CDR3 spans 16 amino acids. The CDR3 loop reads CASSFGQGLGPYEQYV. The CDR3 DNA reads as TGTGCCAGCAGCTTCGGACAGGGGTTGGGCCCCTACGAGCAGTACGTC.

This clone was picked up a small number of times. The V and J genes are TRBV5-1 and TRBJ2-1, with 7 bases identical to TRBD2. The CDR3 has 17 residues. CDR1 and CDR2 (germline): SGHRS, YFSETQ. The V segment lost 1 base and the J segment 2 bases; nucleotides outside the gene matches: 9. The CDR3 loop reads CASSLFNWGGAYNEQFF. In nucleotides, the CDR3 is TGCGCCAGCAGCTTGTTTAATTGGGGGGGGGCCTACAATGAGCAGTTCTTC.

The rearrangement links TRBV4-3 to TRBJ2-2, with D maybe TRBD1 (7 bases). Trimming removed 6 bases from V and 6 bases from J, with 14 bases in between. Germline V gene sequence: CDR1 LGHNA, CDR2 YSLEER. The CDR3 spans 14 residues. The chain's CDR3 is CASRRGRGAGELFF. The CDR3 DNA sequence: TGCGCCAGCAGGAGGGGGCGCGGGGCCGGGGAGCTGTTTTTT.

Remarks on this clone: Sequence at one end of the junction differs from germline and may be a read error. This chain uses TRBV7-9 with TRBJ1-2; D is unresolved. CDR3 length equals 14 residues. The germline CDR1 and CDR2 sequences are SEHNR and FQNEAQ (reference sequence). DNA of the CDR3: TGTTCCAGCAGCTTAACTCTCGGGTCGGATGGCTACACCTTC. Protein product: CSSSLTLGSDGYTF.

This clone was detected once. This chain joins TRBV27 and TRBJ1-2, with D perhaps matching TRBD1 (6 bases). With 6 bases removed from V and 7 bases from J, the gap between germline ends came to 15 bases. The length of the CDR3 is 13 residues. In germline, CDR1 is MNHEY, CDR2 SMNVEV (reference sequence). This chain's CDR3 is CASSPTGAGGYTF. CDR3 DNA sequence: TGTGCCAGCAGCCCGACAGGAGCTGGTGGCTACACCTTC.

The chain uses TRBV6-5 and TRBJ1-5, with 9 bases identical to TRBD1. Per the germline V gene, CDR1 is MNHEY and CDR2 is SVGAGI. V shed 5 bases and J 6 bases; nucleotides not matched to a gene: 5. CDR3 size: 14 residues. The CDR3 DNA reads as TGTGCCAGCAGTCTTGGGACAGGGTTTCAGCCCCAGCATTTT. Residues: CASSLGTGFQPQHF.

The CDR3 loop reads CASSDSSSASTDTQYF. DNA for the CDR3: TGTGCCAGCAGTGACTCGAGCTCTGCTAGCACAGATACGCAGTATTTT. V gene TRBV6-4 combines with J gene TRBJ2-3; D is undetermined. Trimming shortened V by 0 bases and J by 0 bases, and 10 bases separated the two germline ends. Germline loops: CDR1 MRHNA, CDR2 SNTAGT. The length of the CDR3 is 16 residues.

The chain has TRBV5-4 and TRBJ2-7; TRBD1 aligns across 10 bases. CDR1 SGHNT and CDR2 YYREEE come from the germline V gene (reference sequence). The V gene end was trimmed by 3 bases and the J gene end by 1 base; junction bases not matched to a gene: 4. The CDR3 has 15 residues. CDR3 protein: CASSSRDRGSYEQYF. CDR3 nucleotides: TGTGCCAGCAGCTCCCGGGACAGGGGTTCCTACGAGCAGTACTTC.

This rearrangement joins TRBV7-2 to TRBJ1-2; 11 nucleotides line up with TRBD1. Germline trimming cut 8 bases from V and 4 bases from J; bases unmatched to any gene: 3. Germline-derived CDR1 and CDR2 are SGHTA and FQGNSA. The CDR3 runs 13 residues. CDR3 sequence: CASGTGGAYGYTF. CDR3 DNA sequence: TGTGCCAGCGGGACAGGGGGGGCCTATGGCTACACCTTC.

This clone was detected only a few times. The rearrangement links TRBV7-2 to TRBJ1-5, with a weak D call TRBD1 (5 bases). Germline assignment: CDR1 SGHTA and CDR2 FQGNSA. CDR3 length equals 14 residues. Trimming shortened V by 4 bases and J by 6 bases, and 13 bases separated the two germline ends. The CDR3 reads CASSSTGLGQPQHF. The CDR3 DNA sequence: TGTGCCAGCAGCTCCACAGGTTTAGGTCAGCCCCAGCATTTT.

On this clone itself: Within the sample, other DNA sequences also encode this same CDR3. This sequence joins TRBV6-5 and TRBJ2-1, with D tentatively TRBD2 (6 bases). This CDR3 has 15 residues. Germline lookup yields CDR1 MNHEY and CDR2 SVGAGI. V gave up 0 bases and J gave up 0 bases, with 6 bases separating them. As DNA, the CDR3 is TGTGCCAGCAGTTACTCGACTAGCTCCTACAATGAGCAGTTCTTC. Amino acids: CASSYSTSSYNEQFF.

The V call is TRBV27, the J call TRBJ2-1, with TRBD1 matching 8 bases. Germline loops: CDR1 MNHEY, CDR2 SMNVEV (reference sequence). V lost 8 bases to trimming and J lost 2 bases; unmatched junction nucleotides: 5. The CDR3 spans 14 residues. The CDR3 sequence is CASGLTGAYNEQFF. CDR3 in DNA: TGTGCCAGCGGATTGACAGGGGCCTACAATGAGCAGTTCTTC.

This clone has only one observation. The chain links TRBV5-4 to TRBJ2-2, with 7 bases that match TRBD1. This CDR3 spans 15 amino acids. Looked up from germline, CDR1 is SGHNT and CDR2 is YYREEE (reference sequence). J gave up 2 bases and V 4 bases, and 5 bases lay outside the gene matches. The CDR3 coding sequence is TGTGCCAGCAGCCAGACAGGGTCTAACACCGGGGAGCTGTTTTTT. Translating it yields CASSQTGSNTGELFF. Full variable domain (remainder filled in from reference TRBV5-4 and TRBJ2-2): ETGVTQSPTHLIKTRGQQVTLRCSSQSGHNTVSWYQQALGQGPQFIFQYYREEENGRGNFPPRFSGLQFPNYSSELNVNALELDDSALYLCASSQTGSNTGELFFGEGSRLTVL.